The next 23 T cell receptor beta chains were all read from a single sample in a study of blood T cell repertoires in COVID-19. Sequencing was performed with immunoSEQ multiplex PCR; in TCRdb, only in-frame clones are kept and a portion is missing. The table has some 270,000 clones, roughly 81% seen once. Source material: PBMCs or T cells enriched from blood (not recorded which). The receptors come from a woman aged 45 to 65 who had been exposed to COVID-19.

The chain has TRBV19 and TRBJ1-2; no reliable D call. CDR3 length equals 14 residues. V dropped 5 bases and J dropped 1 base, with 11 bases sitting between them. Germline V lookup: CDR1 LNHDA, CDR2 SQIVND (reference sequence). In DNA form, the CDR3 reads TGTGCCAGTAGTCTTGTGACGGGTAACTATGGCTACACCTTC. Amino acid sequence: CASSLVTGNYGYTF.

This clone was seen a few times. The CDR3 DNA is TGTGCCAGCAGTTCTGGACAGGGGAGAGCTTTCTTT. Translating it yields CASSSGQGRAFF. The J gene is TRBJ1-1, the V gene TRBV12-3 or TRBV12-4; 9 nucleotides line up with TRBD1. The CDR3 has 12 residues. V was pared by 4 bases and J by 10 bases, with 4 bases of the junction left unmatched.

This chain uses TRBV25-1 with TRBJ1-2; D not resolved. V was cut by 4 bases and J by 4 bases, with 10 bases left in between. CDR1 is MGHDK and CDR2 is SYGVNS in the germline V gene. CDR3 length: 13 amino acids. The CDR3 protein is CASSAHNPYGYTF. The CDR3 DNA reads TGTGCCAGCAGTGCACACAACCCCTATGGCTACACCTTC.

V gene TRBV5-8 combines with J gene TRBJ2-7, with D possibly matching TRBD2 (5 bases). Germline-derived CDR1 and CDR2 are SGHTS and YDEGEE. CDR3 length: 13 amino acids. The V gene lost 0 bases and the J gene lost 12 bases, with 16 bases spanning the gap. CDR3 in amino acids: CASSLDGRVDPYF. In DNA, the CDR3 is TGTGCCAGCAGCTTGGATGGGCGGGTAGATCCGTACTTC.

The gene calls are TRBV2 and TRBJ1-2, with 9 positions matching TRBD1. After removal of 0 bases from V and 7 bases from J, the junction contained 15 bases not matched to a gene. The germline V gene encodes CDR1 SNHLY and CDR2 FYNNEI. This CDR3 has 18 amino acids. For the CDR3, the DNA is TGTGCCAGCAGTGAAGCGCTTCGAACAGGGGGCGGACCGGGTGGCTACACCTTC. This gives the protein CASSEALRTGGGPGGYTF.

The CDR3, as DNA: TGTGCCTGGAGTGTAATGGGGGGCTATGGCTACACCTTC. Translated, it gives CAWSVMGGYGYTF. The rearrangement links TRBV30 to TRBJ1-2; D possibly corresponds to TRBD1 (5 bases). Germline V gene lookup returns CDR1 GTSNPN and CDR2 SVGIG (reference sequence). V was cut by 0 bases and J by 4 bases, with 9 bases left in between. The CDR3 is made up of 13 amino acids. Supplemented by reference TRBV30 and TRBJ1-2, the full variable domain reads SQTIHQWPATLVQPVGSPLSLECTVEGTSNPNLYWYRQAAGRGLQLLFYSVGIGQISSEVPQNLSASRPQDRQFILSSKKLLLSDSGFYLCAWSVMGGYGYTFGSGTRLTVV.

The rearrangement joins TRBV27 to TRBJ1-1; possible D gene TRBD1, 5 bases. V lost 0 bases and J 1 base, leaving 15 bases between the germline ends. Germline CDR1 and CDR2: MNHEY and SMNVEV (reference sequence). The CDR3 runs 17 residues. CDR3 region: CASSLSIRQGGNTEAFF. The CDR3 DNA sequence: TGTGCCAGCAGTTTATCGATAAGGCAGGGTGGGAACACTGAAGCTTTCTTT.

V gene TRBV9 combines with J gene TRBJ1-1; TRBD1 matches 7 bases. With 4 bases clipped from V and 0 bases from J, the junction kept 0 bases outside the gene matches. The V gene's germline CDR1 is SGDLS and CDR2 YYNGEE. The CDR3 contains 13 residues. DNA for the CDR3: TGTGCCAGCAGCCAGGGGGTGAACACTGAAGCTTTCTTT. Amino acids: CASSQGVNTEAFF. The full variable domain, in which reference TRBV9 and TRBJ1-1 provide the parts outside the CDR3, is DSGVTQTPKHLITATGQRVTLRCSPRSGDLSVYWYQQSLDQGLQFLIQYYNGEERAKGNILERFSAQQFPDLHSELNLSSLELGDSALYFCASSQGVNTEAFFGQGTRLTVV.

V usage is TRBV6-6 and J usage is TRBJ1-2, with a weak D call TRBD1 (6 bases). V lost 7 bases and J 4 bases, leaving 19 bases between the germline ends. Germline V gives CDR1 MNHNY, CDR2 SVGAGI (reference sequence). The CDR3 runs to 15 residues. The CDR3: CASTRGGEKIYGYTF. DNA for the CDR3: TGTGCCAGCACCCGAGGGGGGGAAAAGATCTATGGCTACACCTTC.

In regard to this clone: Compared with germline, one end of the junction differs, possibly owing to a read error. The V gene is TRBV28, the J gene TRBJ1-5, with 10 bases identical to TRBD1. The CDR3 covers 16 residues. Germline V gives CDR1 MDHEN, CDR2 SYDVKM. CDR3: CASSLWTGGGNQPQHF. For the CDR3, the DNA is TGTGCCAGCAGTCTATGGACAGGGGGAGGCAATCAGCCCCAGCATTTT.

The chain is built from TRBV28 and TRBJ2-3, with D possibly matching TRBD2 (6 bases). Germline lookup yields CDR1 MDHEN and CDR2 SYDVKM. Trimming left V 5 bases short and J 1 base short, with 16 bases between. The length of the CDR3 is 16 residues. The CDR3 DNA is TGTGCCAGCAGTGTATCGGACTACACCGGCACAGATACGCAGTATTTT. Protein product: CASSVSDYTGTDTQYF. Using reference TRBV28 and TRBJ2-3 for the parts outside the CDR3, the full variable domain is DVKVTQSSRYLVKRTGEKVFLECVQDMDHENMFWYRQDPGLGLRLIYFSYDVKMKEKGDIPEGYSVSREKKERFSLILESASTNQTSMYLCASSVSDYTGTDTQYFGPGTRLTVL.

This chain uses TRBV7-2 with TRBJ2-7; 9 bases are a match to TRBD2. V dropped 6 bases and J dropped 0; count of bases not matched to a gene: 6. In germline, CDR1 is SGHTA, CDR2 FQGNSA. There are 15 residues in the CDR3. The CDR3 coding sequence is TGTGCCAGCAGACTTAGCGGGGGTTCCTCCTACGAGCAGTACTTC. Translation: CASRLSGGSSYEQYF. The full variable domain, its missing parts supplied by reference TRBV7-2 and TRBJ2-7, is GAGVSQSPSNKVTEKGKDVELRCDPISGHTALYWYRQSLGQGLEFLIYFQGNSAPDKSGLPSDRFSAERTGGSVSTLTIQRTQQEDSAVYLCASRLSGGSSYEQYFGPGTRLTVT.

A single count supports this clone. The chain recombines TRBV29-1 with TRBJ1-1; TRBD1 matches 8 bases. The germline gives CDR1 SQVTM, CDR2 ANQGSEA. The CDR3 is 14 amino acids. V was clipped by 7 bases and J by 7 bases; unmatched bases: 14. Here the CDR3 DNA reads TGCAGCGCCTTCAATGAGGGACAGGCACTTGAAGCTTTCTTT. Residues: CSAFNEGQALEAFF.

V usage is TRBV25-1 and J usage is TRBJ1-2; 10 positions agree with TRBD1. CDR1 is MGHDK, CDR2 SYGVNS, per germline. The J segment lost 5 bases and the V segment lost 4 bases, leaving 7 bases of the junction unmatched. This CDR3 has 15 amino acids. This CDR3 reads CASSAGTGAGYGYTF. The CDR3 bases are TGTGCCAGCAGTGCTGGGACAGGGGCAGGGTATGGCTACACCTTC.

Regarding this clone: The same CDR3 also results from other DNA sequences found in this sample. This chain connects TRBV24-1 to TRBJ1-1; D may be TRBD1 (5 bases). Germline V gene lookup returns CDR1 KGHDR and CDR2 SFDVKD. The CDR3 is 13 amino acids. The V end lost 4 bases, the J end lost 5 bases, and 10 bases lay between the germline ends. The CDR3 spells CATSDRGGTEAFF. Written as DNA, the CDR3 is TGTGCCACCAGTGACCGCGGGGGGACTGAAGCTTTCTTT.

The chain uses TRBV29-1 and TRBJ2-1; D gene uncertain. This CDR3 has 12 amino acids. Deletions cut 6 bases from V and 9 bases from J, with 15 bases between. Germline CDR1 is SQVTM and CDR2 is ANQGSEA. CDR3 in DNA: TGCAGCGTACGTCCGACTTTGGGTGAGCAGTTCTTC. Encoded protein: CSVRPTLGEQFF.

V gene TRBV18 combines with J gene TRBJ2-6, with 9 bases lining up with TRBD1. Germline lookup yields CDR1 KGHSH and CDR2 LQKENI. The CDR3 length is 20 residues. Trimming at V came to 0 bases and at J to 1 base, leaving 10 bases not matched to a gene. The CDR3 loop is CASSPPQSRDRVSGANVLTF. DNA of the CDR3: TGTGCCAGCTCACCACCGCAATCCCGGGACAGGGTATCTGGGGCCAACGTCCTGACTTTC.

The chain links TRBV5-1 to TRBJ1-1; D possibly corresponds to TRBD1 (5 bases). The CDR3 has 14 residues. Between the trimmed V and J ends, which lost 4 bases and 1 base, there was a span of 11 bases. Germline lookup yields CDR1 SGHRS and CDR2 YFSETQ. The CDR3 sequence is CASSRGTANTEAFF. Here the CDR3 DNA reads TGCGCCAGCAGCCGCGGGACGGCGAACACTGAAGCTTTCTTT.

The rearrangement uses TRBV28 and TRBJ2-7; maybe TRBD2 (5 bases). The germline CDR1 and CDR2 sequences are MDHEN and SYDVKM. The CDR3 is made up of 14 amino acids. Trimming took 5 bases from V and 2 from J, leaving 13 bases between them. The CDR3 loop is CASSPGGGAYEQYF. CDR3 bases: TGTGCCAGCAGTCCCGGAGGCGGTGCCTACGAGCAGTACTTC. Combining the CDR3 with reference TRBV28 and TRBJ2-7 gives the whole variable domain DVKVTQSSRYLVKRTGEKVFLECVQDMDHENMFWYRQDPGLGLRLIYFSYDVKMKEKGDIPEGYSVSREKKERFSLILESASTNQTSMYLCASSPGGGAYEQYFGPGTRLTVT.

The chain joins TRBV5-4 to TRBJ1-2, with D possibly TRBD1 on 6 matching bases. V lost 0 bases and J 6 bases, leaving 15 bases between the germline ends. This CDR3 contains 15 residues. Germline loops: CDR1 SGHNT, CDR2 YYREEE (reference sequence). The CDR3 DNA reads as TGTGCCAGCAGCTTGGAGCGGGGGGCGAGGGATGGCTACACCTTC. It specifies CASSLERGARDGYTF.

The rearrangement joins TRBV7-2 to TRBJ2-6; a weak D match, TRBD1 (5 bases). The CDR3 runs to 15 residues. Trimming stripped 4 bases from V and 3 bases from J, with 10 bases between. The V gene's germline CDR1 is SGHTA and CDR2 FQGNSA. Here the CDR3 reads CASSSQGGGANVLTF. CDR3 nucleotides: TGTGCCAGCAGCTCCCAGGGCGGTGGGGCCAACGTCCTGACTTTC.

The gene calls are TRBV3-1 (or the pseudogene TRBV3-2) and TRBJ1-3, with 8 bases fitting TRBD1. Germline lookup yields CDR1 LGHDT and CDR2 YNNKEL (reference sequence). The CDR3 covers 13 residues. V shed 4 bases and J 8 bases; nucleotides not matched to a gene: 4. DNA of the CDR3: TGTGCCAGCAGCCCAGGACAGGGCTACACCATATATTTT. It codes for CASSPGQGYTIYF.

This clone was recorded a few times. The CDR3 loop reads CASTEVRSTEAFF. For the CDR3, the DNA is TGTGCCAGCACGGAGGTACGTTCCACTGAAGCTTTCTTT. This chain uses TRBV7-9 with TRBJ1-1; D gene unclear. This CDR3 comprises 13 residues. CDR1 SEHNR and CDR2 FQNEAQ come from the germline V gene (reference sequence). V lost 7 bases to trimming and J lost 4 bases, with 13 bases between them.